These 10 T cell receptor beta chains originate from one sample sequenced in a study of T-cell reconstitution after alpha-beta-depleted transplantation in children. Unique molecular identifiers were used to barcode this TCRbeta library. MiXCR, applied by TCRdb to the PCR reads, yields one record per CDR3 protein. Among approximately 250,000 distinct CDR3 sequences listed, roughly 26% were seen once. The input for sequencing was PBMCs, taken before TCRalphabeta/CD19-depleted stem cell transplant. The receptors come from a girl aged 2-9 years with Fanconi anemia, due to receive a stem cell transplant.

This clonotype was seen repeatedly, ten times or more. The V call is TRBV29-1, the J call TRBJ2-7, with a weak D call TRBD1 (6 bases). Trimming stripped 3 bases from V and 2 bases from J, with 11 bases between. The CDR3 is 13 residues long. From germline, CDR1 is SQVTM and CDR2 ANQGSEA. The CDR3 reads CSVDRGPPYEQYF. CDR3 DNA: TGCAGCGTTGACAGGGGTCCCCCCTACGAGCAGTACTTC.

The V gene is TRBV7-6, the J gene TRBJ1-3; D remains ambiguous. V lost 1 base and J 0 bases, leaving 10 bases between the germline ends. Germline lookup yields CDR1 SGHVS and CDR2 FNYEAQ. This CDR3 has 16 residues. CDR3 sequence (DNA): TGTGCCAGCAGCTTAGTAACGGCGAGCTCTGGAAACACCATATATTTT. This gives the protein CASSLVTASSGNTIYF.

The V and J genes are TRBV20-1 and TRBJ1-6; 8 bases map to TRBD1. J lost 7 bases, V lost 4 bases, and 6 bases had no gene match. The length of the CDR3 is 14 residues. Germline V gives CDR1 DFQATT, CDR2 SNEGSKA (reference sequence). The CDR3 spells CSAIGQGINSPLHF. The CDR3 DNA reads TGCAGTGCTATTGGACAGGGAATCAATTCACCCCTCCACTTT.

J is TRBJ2-7 and V is TRBV29-1, with D possibly being TRBD1 (5 bases). The CDR3 is 15 residues long. Trimming left V 4 bases short and J 3 bases short, with 19 bases between. Germline values: CDR1 SQVTM, CDR2 ANQGSEA. CDR3 loop: CSVGGGWGRYYEQYF. CDR3 nucleotide sequence: TGCAGCGTTGGTGGTGGGTGGGGCAGATACTACGAGCAGTACTTC.

The V call is TRBV4-1, the J call TRBJ2-5; D uncertain. CDR1 is MGHRA and CDR2 is YSYEKL in the germline V gene. The CDR3 totals 12 residues. Trimming took off 0 bases at V and 3 bases at J, with 2 bases between the two ends. The CDR3 bases are TGCGCCAGCAGCCAAGATGAAGAGACCCAGTACTTC. Translation gives CASSQDEETQYF.

V gene TRBV7-3 combines with J gene TRBJ2-1; D unclear. The CDR3 spans 13 residues. Trimming took 5 bases from V and 6 from J, leaving 11 bases between them. Looked up from germline, CDR1 is SGHTA and CDR2 is FQGTGA. CDR3 loop: CASSPPGGNEQFF. In nucleotides, the CDR3 is TGTGCCAGCAGCCCCCCGGGCGGCAATGAGCAGTTCTTC.

This clonotype was recorded at least ten times. As DNA, the CDR3 is TGTGCCAGCAGTTTACGGGGGACAACGTACCAAGAGACCCAGTACTTC. It encodes CASSLRGTTYQETQYF. V gene TRBV27 combines with J gene TRBJ2-5; D tentatively fits TRBD1 or TRBD2 (6 bases each). V was trimmed by 2 bases and J by 0 bases, leaving 13 bases between them. The CDR3 totals 16 residues. Germline CDR1 reads MNHEY; CDR2 reads SMNVEV (reference sequence).

This chain connects TRBV10-2 to TRBJ2-1; D ambiguous. The CDR3 consists of 12 residues. CDR1 is WSHSY, CDR2 SAAADI, per germline. The V end was cut by 5 bases, the J end by 6 bases, with 8 bases between. The CDR3 region is CASSPVPNEQFF. In DNA, the CDR3 is TGCGCCAGCAGTCCCGTTCCCAATGAGCAGTTCTTC.

The sample holds many counts of this clonotype. The J gene is TRBJ2-7, the V gene TRBV7-2; TRBD2 might be the D (6 bases). Germline V gene sequence: CDR1 SGHTA, CDR2 FQGNSA. Trimming took off 1 base at V and 2 bases at J, with 12 bases between the two ends. The CDR3 spans 15 residues. In DNA, the CDR3 is TGTGCCAGCAGCTTAGTTCTGGGACTTACCTACGAGCAGTACTTC. Residues: CASSLVLGLTYEQYF.

The rearrangement joins TRBV28 to TRBJ2-1; 8 positions match TRBD1. The germline V gene encodes CDR1 MDHEN and CDR2 SYDVKM. The trim removed 3 bases at V and 7 bases at J, leaving 11 bases unmatched. This CDR3 spans 16 amino acids. CDR3 sequence reads: CASSFPPGTGPNEQFF. CDR3 coding DNA: TGTGCCAGCAGTTTTCCTCCCGGGACAGGCCCTAATGAGCAGTTCTTC.